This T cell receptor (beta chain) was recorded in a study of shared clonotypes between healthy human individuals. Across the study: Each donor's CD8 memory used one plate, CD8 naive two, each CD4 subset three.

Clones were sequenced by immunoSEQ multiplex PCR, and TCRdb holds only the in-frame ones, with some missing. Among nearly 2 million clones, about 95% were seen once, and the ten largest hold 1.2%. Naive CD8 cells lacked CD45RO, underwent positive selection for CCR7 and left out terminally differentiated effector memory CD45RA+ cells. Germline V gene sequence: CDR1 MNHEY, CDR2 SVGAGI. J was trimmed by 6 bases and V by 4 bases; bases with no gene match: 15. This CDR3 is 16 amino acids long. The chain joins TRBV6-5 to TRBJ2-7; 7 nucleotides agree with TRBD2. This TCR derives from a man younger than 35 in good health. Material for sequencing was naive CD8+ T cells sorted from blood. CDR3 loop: CASSSSFGAGEPEQYF. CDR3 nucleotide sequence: TGTGCCAGCAGTTCCTCTTTTGGGGCGGGAGAGCCCGAGCAGTACTTC.